The subject of this entry is one T cell receptor beta chain. Its antigen is unknown. The sample comes from a study of graft-versus-host responses after intestinal transplantation. Notes on the study in general: Association was observed between peak circulating GvH clone levels and early post-transplant HvG declines.

Sequenced by immunoSEQ multiplex PCR; TCRdb stores in-frame clones only, minus some. This table holds under 30,000 clones, approximately 80% found once. CDR3 length equals 16 residues. V dropped 1 base and J dropped 4; count of bases not matched to a gene: 1. Germline CDR1 is SGHAT and CDR2 is FQNNGV. Tissue processing of the graft released intraepithelial and lamina propria lymphocytes from it. The sequence was collected from a human patient who received an intestinal transplant, so some T cells may come from the graft donor. The sequenced sample was ileum tissue, obtained 98 days after intestinal transplantation. The chain uses TRBV11-2 and TRBJ2-1; 13 nucleotides line up with TRBD2. CDR3 protein: CASSLGLAGGYNEQFF. The CDR3 coding sequence is TGTGCCAGCAGCTTAGGACTAGCGGGGGGATACAATGAGCAGTTCTTC.